This T cell receptor (beta chain) comes out of a study of synovial regulatory T cells in juvenile arthritis. Generated by immunoSEQ multiplex PCR, the TCRdb table keeps only in-frame clones and is missing some. The data include about 10,000 clones; the top ten clones carry roughly 1%. CDR1 and CDR2 (germline): SGHNT, YENEEA. CDR3 length: 13 amino acids. The nucleotide record is missing. The sample comprised Treg cells from blood. Specified subset: remaining (HLA-DR-negative) circulating blood Treg cells. The origin of this receptor is a donor younger than 35 with juvenile idiopathic arthritis. The J gene is TRBJ1-1, the V gene TRBV11-3. The chain's CDR3 is CASSLETYTEAFF.